Each of the 8 T cell receptor beta chains below was sequenced from the same sample in a study of OX40 agonist ivuxolimab in advanced cancers. The assay was immunoSEQ multiplex PCR, and TCRdb's table has in-frame clones only and misses some. The sample has 50,000 to 55,000 clones; 84% are singletons. This material consisted of CD4+ or CD8+ T cells sorted from blood, taken in a trial of the OX40 agonist ivuxolimab. These receptors were collected from an adult with an advanced solid tumor such as melanoma, head and neck, liver or kidney cancer.

The chain links TRBV5-4 to TRBJ1-4; no clear D. The CDR3 sequence is 16 residues long. The V gene lost 0 bases and the J gene lost 0 bases, with 9 bases spanning the gap. Germline values: CDR1 SGHNT, CDR2 YYREEE (reference sequence). CDR3 sequence: CASSLGAPSTNEKLFF. CDR3 nucleotide sequence: TGTGCCAGCAGCTTGGGAGCTCCATCAACTAATGAAAAACTGTTTTTT.

The chain is built from TRBV10-3 and TRBJ1-1; D uncertain. The CDR3 is made up of 14 amino acids. With 0 bases removed from V and 5 bases from J, the gap between germline ends came to 10 bases. CDR1 is ENHRY and CDR2 is SYGVKD in the germline V gene. The CDR3 loop reads CAISESGLGTEAFF. In DNA form, the CDR3 reads TGTGCCATCAGTGAGTCTGGCCTAGGGACTGAAGCTTTCTTT.

Remarks on this clone: No DNA is shown, since the ends of the CDR3 on it are uncertain; the CDR3 is the one TCRdb lists. The genes are TRBV6-5 and TRBJ2-7; the table's D call of TRBD2 was not tested on the DNA. Both ends counted, the CDR3 spans 15 residues. The germline gives CDR1 MNHEY, CDR2 SVGAGI. CDR3 protein: CASSTSQGGSYEQYF.

This clone was found a few times. The chain employs TRBV7-2 and TRBJ2-5; possible D gene TRBD2, 5 bases. The CDR3 loop spans 13 amino acids. Deletions cut 1 base from V and 8 bases from J, with 11 bases between. Germline CDR1 SGHTA, CDR2 FQGNSA. Here the CDR3 DNA reads TGTGCCAGCAGCTTAGACGCCTCGGGAACCCAGTACTTC. Residues: CASSLDASGTQYF.

The V gene is TRBV2, the J gene TRBJ2-1; the D is unclear. CDR3 size: 13 residues. CDR1 is SNHLY, CDR2 FYNNEI, per germline. Deletions cut 8 bases from V and 3 bases from J, with 11 bases between. CDR3 sequence reads: CASGVWSYNEQFF. The CDR3 nucleotides are TGTGCCAGCGGCGTATGGAGCTACAATGAGCAGTTCTTC.

V gene TRBV19 combines with J gene TRBJ2-1, with TRBD2 matching 7 bases. CDR1 is LNHDA and CDR2 is SQIVND in the germline V gene (reference sequence). CDR3 size: 16 residues. The junction had 18 bases not matched to a gene; V was cut back by 6 bases and J by 10 bases. The CDR3 region is CASRFRAGAPLVEQFF. The CDR3 region has the DNA TGTGCCAGTAGATTCAGGGCGGGAGCCCCGCTGGTCGAGCAGTTCTTC.

CDR3 sequence (DNA): TGTGCCTGGAGCCCACGGAGGGACGGCTTTCAGCCCCAGCATTTT. It specifies CAWSPRRDGFQPQHF. The V and J genes are TRBV30 and TRBJ1-5; possibly TRBD1 for D (5 bases). Germline V gene lookup returns CDR1 GTSNPN and CDR2 SVGIG (reference sequence). V was trimmed by 3 bases and J by 6 bases, leaving 18 bases between them. The CDR3 covers 15 residues.

The V gene is TRBV19, the J gene TRBJ2-1; unclear D gene. Germline CDR1 LNHDA, CDR2 SQIVND (reference sequence). V was trimmed by 6 bases and J by 0 bases, leaving 6 bases between them. The CDR3 is 13 residues long. This chain's CDR3 is CASSLSSYNEQFF. CDR3 sequence (DNA): TGTGCCAGTAGCCTTAGCTCCTACAATGAGCAGTTCTTC.